This T cell receptor beta chain is from a study of cytotoxic CD8 clonotypes in ibrutinib-treated CLL. Study context: Median treatment time before response sampling was approximately 11 months, range 6 to 36. The study's findings and limits: A difference in sampling times existed between sustained-remission and progressing patients. Measured clonality at baseline was greater than in age-matched healthy donors and tracked with circulating CD8+ T-cell counts.

The method was immunoSEQ multiplex PCR; TCRdb's version includes in-frame clones alone and lacks a portion of them. The profile shows over 150,000 clones, around 72% of them singletons. Germline loops: CDR1 WSHSY, CDR2 SAAADI. Trimming shortened V by 5 bases and J by 1 base, and 8 bases separated the two germline ends. The CDR3 extends over 13 amino acids. Remarks on this clone: Its antigen is currently unknown.

The specimen was PBMCs, collected after 24 months of ibrutinib treatment. The chain has TRBV10-2 and TRBJ1-2, with D uncertain. The source is a human donor with chronic lymphocytic leukemia. The CDR3 coding sequence is TGCGCCAGCAGTCAGACACATAACTATGGCTACACCTTC. The encoded protein is CASSQTHNYGYTF.